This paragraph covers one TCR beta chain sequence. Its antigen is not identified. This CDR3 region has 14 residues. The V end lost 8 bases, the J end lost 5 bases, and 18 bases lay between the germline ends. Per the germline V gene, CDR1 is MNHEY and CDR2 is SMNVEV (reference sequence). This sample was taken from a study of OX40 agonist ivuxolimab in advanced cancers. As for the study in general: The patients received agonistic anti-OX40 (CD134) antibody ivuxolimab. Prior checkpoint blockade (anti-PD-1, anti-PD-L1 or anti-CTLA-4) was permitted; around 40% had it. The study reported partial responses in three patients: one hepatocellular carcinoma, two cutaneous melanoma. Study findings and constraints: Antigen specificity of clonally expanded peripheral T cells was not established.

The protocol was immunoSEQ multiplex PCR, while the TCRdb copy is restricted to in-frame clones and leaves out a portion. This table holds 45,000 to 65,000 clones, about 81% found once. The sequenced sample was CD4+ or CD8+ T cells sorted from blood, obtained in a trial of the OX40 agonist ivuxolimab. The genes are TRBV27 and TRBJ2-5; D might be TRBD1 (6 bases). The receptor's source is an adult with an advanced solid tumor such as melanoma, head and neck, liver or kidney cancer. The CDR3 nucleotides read TGTGCCAGCCCCCAAGACACCCAGGGGGAGACCCAGTACTTC. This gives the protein CASPQDTQGETQYF.